These 21 T cell receptor beta chains originate from one sample sequenced in a study of blood T cell repertoires in COVID-19. Some clones are missing from TCRdb's copy, which holds only in-frame ones; the method was immunoSEQ multiplex PCR. The sample lists approximately 300,000 clones; 70% to 90% were seen once. The specimen sequenced was peripheral blood. Receptors originate from a woman between 50 and 59 years old with COVID-19, enrolled during active disease.

This chain uses TRBV9 with TRBJ2-1; D gene uncertain. This CDR3 has 15 residues. V was shortened by 0 bases and J by 7 bases, with 14 bases between the two germline ends. Germline V lookup: CDR1 SGDLS, CDR2 YYNGEE. In DNA form, the CDR3 reads TGTGCCAGCAGCGTAGCTCCAGGATCCAAAAATGAGCAGTTCTTC. It is translated as CASSVAPGSKNEQFF.

The chain carries TRBV18 and TRBJ2-3; the D gene is possibly TRBD1 (8 bases). Trimming took off 3 bases at V and 3 bases at J, with 13 bases between the two ends. The germline CDR1 and CDR2 sequences are KGHSH and LQKENI. The CDR3 has 15 amino acids. The CDR3 DNA sequence: TGTGCCAGCTCACCCGGACAGGGAGGGACAGATACGCAGTATTTT. Amino acid sequence: CASSPGQGGTDTQYF.

V usage is TRBV15 and J usage is TRBJ2-5; 10 bases line up with TRBD2. The CDR3 extends over 19 amino acids. With 0 bases clipped from V and 5 bases from J, the junction kept 15 bases outside the gene matches. CDR1 is LNHNV and CDR2 is YYDKDF in the germline V gene (reference sequence). The CDR3 spells CATSRDAGTSDLGGETQYF. CDR3 sequence (DNA): TGTGCCACCAGCAGAGATGCGGGGACTAGCGACCTAGGCGGGGAGACCCAGTACTTC.

This chain links TRBV2 with TRBJ1-5; D is possibly TRBD1 (5 bases). V was cut by 3 bases and J by 9 bases, with 12 bases left in between. This CDR3 has 13 amino acids. Germline lookup yields CDR1 SNHLY and CDR2 FYNNEI. Written as DNA, the CDR3 is TGTGCCAGCAGTGATCTCAGGGAAGGGCCCCAGCATTTT. It is translated as CASSDLREGPQHF.

This sequence joins TRBV9 and TRBJ2-5; perhaps TRBD2 as D (6 bases). CDR3 length: 16 residues. The V gene lost 0 bases and the J gene lost 2 bases, with 14 bases spanning the gap. CDR1 is SGDLS and CDR2 is YYNGEE in the germline V gene. CDR3 in amino acids: CASSVVSLAAQETQYF. The CDR3 nucleotides read TGTGCCAGCAGCGTAGTATCATTAGCGGCACAAGAGACCCAGTACTTC.

The chain has TRBV6-5 and TRBJ2-7, with D perhaps matching TRBD1 (6 bases). Germline loops: CDR1 MNHEY, CDR2 SVGAGI. This CDR3 has 15 residues. V was shortened by 6 bases and J by 4 bases, with 19 bases between the two germline ends. CDR3 DNA sequence: TGTGCCAGCAGCCGAGCATTTACAGGGCAGTACGAGCAGTACTTC. Amino acid sequence: CASSRAFTGQYEQYF.

V and J are TRBV18 and TRBJ2-3, with D tentatively TRBD1 (5 bases). V was shortened by 3 bases and J by 0 bases, with 10 bases between the two germline ends. The CDR3 totals 15 residues. Germline V lookup: CDR1 KGHSH, CDR2 LQKENI. This CDR3 reads CASSPQGTSTDTQYF. As DNA, the CDR3 is TGTGCCAGCTCACCCCAGGGAACTAGCACAGATACGCAGTATTTT. The whole variable domain, filled in from reference TRBV18 and TRBJ2-3, reads NAGVMQNPRHLVRRRGQEARLRCSPMKGHSHVYWYRQLPEEGLKFMVYLQKENIIDESGMPKERFSAEFPKEGPSILRIQQVVRGDSAAYFCASSPQGTSTDTQYFGPGTRLTVL.

The chain recombines TRBV7-7 with TRBJ2-2; 7 bases fit TRBD1. The CDR3 is 15 residues long. Trimming at V came to 5 bases and at J to 7 bases, leaving 10 bases not matched to a gene. CDR1 and CDR2 (germline): SSHAT, FNYEAQ (reference sequence). The CDR3 DNA reads TGTGCCAGCAGCCCGCGACAGGGTCCTGTCGGGGAGCTGTTTTTT. Amino acid sequence: CASSPRQGPVGELFF.

Here the CDR3 reads CASSNRNDRGSNTGELFF. The CDR3 DNA sequence: TGTGCCAGTAGTAACCGTAACGACAGGGGATCGAACACCGGGGAGCTGTTTTTT. The chain recombines TRBV19 with TRBJ2-2, with 8 bases matching TRBD1. The V and J ends lost 4 bases and 0 bases, in that order; junction bases with no gene match: 10. This CDR3 is built from 18 residues. The germline gives CDR1 LNHDA, CDR2 SQIVND (reference sequence).

The chain is built from TRBV5-4 and TRBJ2-3, with D possibly being TRBD2 (5 bases). The CDR3 loop spans 15 amino acids. Germline V CDR1 and CDR2: SGHNT, YYREEE (reference sequence). V lost 2 bases and J lost 3, with 13 bases in between. The CDR3 bases are TGTGCCAGCAGCTTTCGGGGTAAAGCTACAGATACGCAGTATTTT. Translating gives CASSFRGKATDTQYF.

The genes are TRBV19 and TRBJ1-1; D is uncertain. The CDR3 runs to 12 residues. CDR1 LNHDA and CDR2 SQIVND come from the germline V gene (reference sequence). The germline V and J ends were trimmed by 7 bases and 7 bases, with 13 bases remaining between them. CDR3 in DNA: TGTGCCAGTATGGACTATGGCAATGAAGCTTTCTTT. It encodes CASMDYGNEAFF.

This clone was counted once. The rearrangement links TRBV11-2 to TRBJ2-2; D is possibly TRBD1 (5 bases). The germline CDR1 and CDR2 sequences are SGHAT and FQNNGV. This CDR3 is built from 14 residues. V lost 5 bases and J 4 bases, leaving 11 bases between the germline ends. The CDR3, as DNA: TGTGCCAGCAGCCAACCAGGGTCCACCGGGGAGCTGTTTTTT. It specifies CASSQPGSTGELFF.

The rearrangement links TRBV19 to TRBJ1-2; possible D gene TRBD1, 6 bases. The V and J ends lost 4 bases and 3 bases respectively, with 15 bases between them. The CDR3 totals 15 residues. Germline CDR1 reads LNHDA; CDR2 reads SQIVND (reference sequence). CDR3 sequence: CASSTGGGADYGYTF. In nucleotides, the CDR3 is TGTGCCAGTAGTACCGGCGGGGGGGCGGACTATGGCTACACCTTC.

The chain uses TRBV6-6 and TRBJ2-1, with 10 nucleotides matching TRBD2. The germline gives CDR1 MNHNY, CDR2 SVGAGI (reference sequence). The CDR3 contains 15 residues. Trimming removed 3 bases from V and 7 bases from J; junction bases left unmatched: 6. The CDR3 DNA reads TGTGCCAGCAGTTATAAGCGGGAGGGCCAGAATGAGCAGTTCTTC. Protein product: CASSYKREGQNEQFF.

The chain joins TRBV7-2 to TRBJ2-2, with TRBD2 as a possible D gene (5 bases). This CDR3 spans 15 amino acids. V shed 5 bases and J shed 3 bases, with 13 bases lying between them. CDR1 is SGHTA and CDR2 is FQGNSA in the germline V gene. CDR3 region: CASSPGSRYTGELFF. CDR3 DNA sequence: TGTGCCAGCAGCCCGGGATCCCGTTACACCGGGGAGCTGTTTTTT.

V gene TRBV29-1 combines with J gene TRBJ1-6; 7 nucleotides agree with TRBD1. This CDR3 contains 13 residues. CDR1 and CDR2 (germline): SQVTM, ANQGSEA. V trimming: 7 bases; J trimming: 8 bases; junction bases outside the gene matches: 8. CDR3 sequence (DNA): TGCAGCGCCCGGGACAGCTTCGATTCACCCCTCCACTTT. Amino acids: CSARDSFDSPLHF.

The chain recombines TRBV19 with TRBJ2-2, with 8 positions matching TRBD1. The CDR3 totals 14 residues. J lost 6 bases, V lost 9 bases, and 9 bases had no gene match. Germline V CDR1 and CDR2: LNHDA, SQIVND (reference sequence). CDR3 residues: CASRGTGLAGELFF. CDR3 sequence (DNA): TGTGCCAGCCGGGGGACAGGCCTAGCCGGGGAGCTGTTTTTT.

V and J are TRBV6-5 and TRBJ2-7; the match to TRBD2 covers 7 bases. This CDR3 region has 15 residues. Trimming removed 4 bases from V and 0 bases from J; junction bases left unmatched: 6. The germline CDR1 and CDR2 sequences are MNHEY and SVGAGI. The CDR3 coding sequence is TGTGCCAGCAGTTCAACGGGGGGAAGCTCCTACGAGCAGTACTTC. Its translation: CASSSTGGSSYEQYF.

The chain links TRBV5-1 to TRBJ2-1; D not resolved. Germline V gene sequence: CDR1 SGHRS, CDR2 YFSETQ. CDR3 length: 14 amino acids. Trimming left V 4 bases short and J 0 bases short, with 8 bases between. CDR3 region: CASSPTASYNEQFF. The CDR3 DNA sequence: TGCGCCAGCAGCCCAACTGCCTCCTACAATGAGCAGTTCTTC.

Only a few counts were recorded for this clone. This chain's CDR3 is CASSLAFLAGGVNEQFF. The CDR3 bases are TGTGCCAGCAGCTTGGCCTTCCTAGCGGGAGGAGTCAATGAGCAGTTCTTC. V and J are TRBV5-4 and TRBJ2-1; TRBD2 matches 11 bases. The V and J ends lost 0 bases and 6 bases, in that order; junction bases with no gene match: 8. Germline V CDR1 and CDR2: SGHNT, YYREEE (reference sequence). The CDR3 contains 17 residues. Supplemented by reference TRBV5-4 and TRBJ2-1, the full variable domain reads ETGVTQSPTHLIKTRGQQVTLRCSSQSGHNTVSWYQQALGQGPQFIFQYYREEENGRGNFPPRFSGLQFPNYSSELNVNALELDDSALYLCASSLAFLAGGVNEQFFGPGTRLTVL.

This clone showed up just once. The chain has TRBV27 and TRBJ2-3, with 7 nucleotides matching TRBD1. The CDR3 runs 16 residues. Trimming cost V 2 bases and J 3 bases; bases outside gene matches: 8. Germline V gene lookup returns CDR1 MNHEY and CDR2 SMNVEV (reference sequence). The CDR3 DNA is TGTGCCAGCAGTTTAGGAAAGACAGGGTGGACAGATACGCAGTATTTT. Translating gives CASSLGKTGWTDTQYF.